One and the same sample provided the 27 T cell receptor beta chains below, sequenced in a study of shared clonotypes between healthy human individuals. TCRdb's copy holds only in-frame clones and misses some; the assay was immunoSEQ multiplex PCR. The table records about 1.1 million clones, around three quarters of them present only once. Sequencing was carried out using memory CD4+ T cells from PBMCs. Subset denoted: CD45RA-negative fraction. These receptors came from a man in his late teens or twenties in good health. Some clones in this sample may be carry-over from other donors' samples.

The chain is built from TRBV11-3 and TRBJ2-3; TRBD2 aligns across 10 bases. The CDR3 loop spans 16 amino acids. V was clipped by 2 bases and J by 4 bases; unmatched bases: 6. Germline V lookup: CDR1 SGHNT, CDR2 YENEEA. The CDR3 reads CASSLNPAGGADTQYF. In nucleotides, the CDR3 is TGTGCCAGCAGCTTAAACCCAGCGGGAGGGGCAGATACGCAGTATTTT.

The chain recombines TRBV9 with TRBJ2-5, with 8 bases lining up with TRBD1. The CDR3 is 14 residues long. Germline values: CDR1 SGDLS, CDR2 YYNGEE. J lost 1 base, V lost 4 bases, and 3 bases had no gene match. CDR3 in DNA: TGTGCCAGCAGCAGAACAGGGGGCCAAGAGACCCAGTACTTC. Amino acids: CASSRTGGQETQYF.

The V call is TRBV10-3, the J call TRBJ1-2; tentatively, D is TRBD1 (5 bases). The germline CDR1 and CDR2 sequences are ENHRY and SYGVKD. V lost 3 bases to trimming and J lost 4 bases, with 15 bases between them. CDR3 length: 15 amino acids. In DNA, the CDR3 is TGTGCCATCAGTGAAGGGGCACCTGTGAGCTATGGCTACACCTTC. Translating it yields CAISEGAPVSYGYTF.

The rearrangement uses TRBV18 and TRBJ1-1, with 7 bases lining up with TRBD1. Germline CDR1 reads KGHSH; CDR2 reads LQKENI. The trim removed 6 bases at V and 7 bases at J, leaving 5 bases unmatched. The CDR3 totals 12 residues. Written as DNA, the CDR3 is TGTGCCAGCTCCTTTGACAGGGTTGAAGCTTTCTTT. Its translation is CASSFDRVEAFF.

The rearrangement joins TRBV7-3 to TRBJ2-7, with 8 bases that match TRBD2. With 5 bases clipped from V and 3 bases from J, the junction kept 6 bases outside the gene matches. The germline gives CDR1 SGHTA, CDR2 FQGTGA. This CDR3 spans 14 amino acids. The CDR3 spells CASSPGSGSYEQYF. The CDR3 coding sequence is TGTGCCAGCAGCCCCGGCAGCGGGAGCTACGAGCAGTACTTC.

The chain employs TRBV5-4 and TRBJ2-7, with 11 bases fitting TRBD1. V dropped 3 bases and J dropped 4; count of bases not matched to a gene: 6. The CDR3 consists of 15 residues. Germline V gene data show CDR1 as SGHNT and CDR2 as YYREEE (reference sequence). In nucleotides, the CDR3 is TGTGCCAGCAGCTCCGGACAGGGGGCCCGATACGAGCAGTACTTC. Protein sequence: CASSSGQGARYEQYF.

J is TRBJ2-5 and V is TRBV10-3; 12 bases align to TRBD2. V dropped 6 bases and J dropped 4; count of bases not matched to a gene: 12. The germline V gene encodes CDR1 ENHRY and CDR2 SYGVKD. The CDR3 runs 17 residues. Written as DNA, the CDR3 is TGTGCCATCAGACCGACTAGCGGGAGAAATGGAGGAGAGACCCAGTACTTC. Translating it yields CAIRPTSGRNGGETQYF.

This clone has only one observation. The J gene is TRBJ2-7, the V gene TRBV6-1; D assignment may be TRBD1 or TRBD2 (6 bases each). The CDR3 runs to 13 residues. The ends were cut back, 7 bases at V and 9 bases at J, with 19 bases in the middle. The germline V gene encodes CDR1 MNHNS and CDR2 SASEGT. CDR3 in amino acids: CASTLMEGVAQYF. The DNA of the CDR3 is TGTGCCAGCACTCTCATGGAGGGGGTGGCGCAGTACTTC.

The rearrangement joins TRBV7-3 to TRBJ1-3, with 7 positions matching TRBD1. The CDR3 totals 13 residues. Germline-derived CDR1 and CDR2 are SGHTA and FQGTGA. The J segment lost 4 bases and the V segment lost 5 bases, leaving 2 bases of the junction unmatched. The CDR3, as DNA: TGTGCCAGCAGCGTGGGACAGGGAAACACCATATATTTT. Protein product: CASSVGQGNTIYF.

The V call is TRBV10-3, the J call TRBJ2-7; maybe TRBD2 (5 bases). Germline V gives CDR1 ENHRY, CDR2 SYGVKD. The CDR3 is made up of 20 amino acids. V was cut by 2 bases and J by 3 bases, with 29 bases left in between. As DNA, the CDR3 is TGTGCCATCAGTGAGCCTCGAGTCGGGGAGATCGGTAGGATGAGCTACGAGCAGTACTTC. Translating it yields CAISEPRVGEIGRMSYEQYF.

The genes are TRBV6-5 and TRBJ2-3; the match to TRBD2 covers 7 bases. The CDR3 totals 15 residues. Per the germline V gene, CDR1 is MNHEY and CDR2 is SVGAGI. Trimming removed 0 bases from V and 5 bases from J; junction bases left unmatched: 5. CDR3 sequence: CASSYSGLSEDTQYF. Here the CDR3 DNA reads TGTGCCAGCAGTTACTCGGGACTATCCGAAGATACGCAGTATTTT.

This rearrangement joins TRBV4-3 to TRBJ2-2, with D perhaps TRBD1 (5 bases). Germline assignment: CDR1 LGHNA and CDR2 YSLEER. Trimming removed 0 bases from V and 6 bases from J, with 8 bases in between. The CDR3 has 14 residues. DNA of the CDR3: TGCGCCAGCAGCCAAGAGAAGGGGCCCGGGGAGCTGTTTTTT. Its protein is CASSQEKGPGELFF.

Worth noting for this clone: This CDR3 is also generated by other DNA sequences in the sample. The V call is TRBV28, the J call TRBJ2-1; 8 nucleotides line up with TRBD2. Losses at the gene ends were 2 bases for V and 3 bases for J; bases not matched to a gene: 0. This CDR3 has 14 amino acids. Germline lookup yields CDR1 MDHEN and CDR2 SYDVKM. The CDR3, as DNA: TGTGCCAGCAGTTTAAGCGGGAGCTACAATGAGCAGTTCTTC. Its protein is CASSLSGSYNEQFF.

This clone occurred a few times. The chain joins TRBV2 to TRBJ2-4; D gene uncertain. Per the germline V gene, CDR1 is SNHLY and CDR2 is FYNNEI. This CDR3 is built from 15 residues. Trimming removed 5 bases at V and 0 bases at J, with 11 bases between. CDR3 DNA: TGTGCCAGCAGTCCCGGGCTGGTAGCCAAAAACATTCAGTACTTC. Translated: CASSPGLVAKNIQYF.

Details on this clone: This same CDR3 is encoded by further DNA sequences in the sample. The rearrangement links TRBV11-3 to TRBJ2-2; no definite D call. The CDR3 runs 14 residues. Germline V gene data show CDR1 as SGHNT and CDR2 as YENEEA. Trimming pared 2 bases from V and 1 base from J, leaving 5 bases between. The CDR3 bases are TGTGCCAGCAGCTTAACGGTGAACACCGGGGAGCTGTTTTTT. This translates into CASSLTVNTGELFF.

In DNA, the CDR3 is TGTGCCAGCAGTGAACTCGGCGGGAGTTACACAGATACGCAGTATTTT. It is translated as CASSELGGSYTDTQYF. The chain is built from TRBV6-1 and TRBJ2-3; 7 bases agree with TRBD2. The CDR3 covers 16 residues. With 2 bases clipped from V and 2 bases from J, the junction kept 7 bases outside the gene matches. Germline CDR1 reads MNHNS; CDR2 reads SASEGT.

V and J are TRBV27 and TRBJ1-2; 8 bases align to TRBD1. Looked up from germline, CDR1 is MNHEY and CDR2 is SMNVEV (reference sequence). V was pared by 0 bases and J by 5 bases, with 5 bases of the junction left unmatched. The CDR3 covers 15 residues. The CDR3 sequence is CASSLSAGGQYGYTF. Here the CDR3 DNA reads TGTGCCAGCAGTTTATCTGCAGGGGGCCAGTATGGCTACACCTTC.

This chain connects TRBV27 to TRBJ1-5; 8 bases are shared with TRBD1. The CDR3 is made up of 13 amino acids. CDR1 and CDR2 (germline): MNHEY, SMNVEV (reference sequence). J gave up 5 bases and V 6 bases, and 3 bases lay outside the gene matches. The CDR3 loop is CASSPGGHQPQHF. DNA for the CDR3: TGTGCCAGCAGCCCAGGGGGCCATCAGCCCCAGCATTTT.

The genes are TRBV4-3 and TRBJ2-7, with 8 bases identical to TRBD1. Germline assignment: CDR1 LGHNA and CDR2 YSLEER. The CDR3 sequence is 15 residues long. The V segment lost 1 base and the J segment 2 bases; nucleotides outside the gene matches: 4. The DNA for the CDR3 is TGCGCCAGCAGCCAAGGGCGGACAGGGACCTACGAGCAGTACTTC. Its translation: CASSQGRTGTYEQYF.

This clone has only a few counts. This chain links TRBV30 with TRBJ1-3; D is perhaps TRBD1 (6 bases). Trimming pared 5 bases from V and 0 bases from J, leaving 8 bases between. The CDR3 length is 13 residues. CDR1 and CDR2 from the germline V gene are GTSNPN and SVGIG (reference sequence). The CDR3 protein is CAWQDSSGNTIYF. DNA of the CDR3: TGTGCCTGGCAGGACAGCTCTGGAAACACCATATATTTT.

The V gene is TRBV6-5, the J gene TRBJ2-7; possible D gene TRBD1, 5 bases. Germline CDR1 reads MNHEY; CDR2 reads SVGAGI. V was cut by 7 bases and J by 2 bases, with 15 bases left in between. The CDR3 is 14 residues long. CDR3 amino acids: CASKDAGNPYEQYF. The CDR3 nucleotides are TGTGCCAGCAAAGACGCAGGGAATCCCTACGAGCAGTACTTC.

This clone has only a few counts. The J gene is TRBJ2-2, the V gene TRBV28, with a weak D call TRBD2 (6 bases). Germline-derived CDR1 and CDR2 are MDHEN and SYDVKM. CDR3 length: 16 residues. V was trimmed by 6 bases and J by 0 bases, leaving 14 bases between them. CDR3 residues: CASSRRGYSNTGELFF. The CDR3 DNA is TGTGCCAGCAGCCGACGGGGGTACTCGAACACCGGGGAGCTGTTTTTT.

V and J are TRBV6-6 and TRBJ2-6, with unresolved D. Germline V gene data show CDR1 as MNHNY and CDR2 as SVGAGI (reference sequence). The CDR3 length is 14 residues. V was pared by 6 bases and J by 0 bases, with 6 bases between. The CDR3 sequence: CASSAGSGANVLTF. CDR3 nucleotides: TGTGCCAGCAGCGCCGGCTCTGGGGCCAACGTCCTGACTTTC.

The V call is TRBV7-2, the J call TRBJ1-5, with 8 bases aligning to TRBD1. Trimming at V came to 2 bases and at J to 3 bases, leaving 3 bases not matched to a gene. The CDR3 spans 15 residues. The germline V gene encodes CDR1 SGHTA and CDR2 FQGNSA. The DNA for the CDR3 is TGTGCCAGCAGCTTATGGGGACAGGACAATCAGCCCCAGCATTTT. Its protein is CASSLWGQDNQPQHF.

The chain carries TRBV7-2 and TRBJ2-7; TRBD2 agrees at 12 bases. V lost 5 bases, J lost 3 bases, and 5 bases stayed unmatched. The V gene's germline CDR1 is SGHTA and CDR2 FQGNSA. The CDR3 totals 15 residues. The CDR3 sequence is CASSLRLAGDYEQYF. In nucleotides, the CDR3 is TGTGCCAGCAGCCTTAGACTAGCGGGAGACTACGAGCAGTACTTC.

This chain connects TRBV6-5 to TRBJ1-2, with TRBD1 matching 10 bases. The CDR3 is 14 residues long. The J segment lost 6 bases and the V segment lost 7 bases, leaving 8 bases of the junction unmatched. The germline V gene has CDR1 MNHEY and CDR2 SVGAGI. The CDR3 DNA is TGTGCCAGCACCCCGACAGGGGGCGACGATGGCTACACCTTC. Protein: CASTPTGGDDGYTF.

This clone was observed a handful of times. The chain uses TRBV7-3 and TRBJ2-1; D might be TRBD2 (6 bases). This CDR3 comprises 16 residues. Germline lookup yields CDR1 SGHTA and CDR2 FQGTGA. V lost 5 bases and J lost 3, with 17 bases in between. The CDR3, as DNA: TGTGCCAGCAGCCCCGACTTGACGGGAGACTACAATGAGCAGTTCTTC. Translation: CASSPDLTGDYNEQFF.